This T cell receptor beta chain was recovered during a study of shared clonotypes between healthy human individuals. Original processing notes: Junction-only sequences produced by ImmunoSEQ had no quality scores, so filtering differed. Sequencing used immunoSEQ multiplex PCR; TCRdb keeps in-frame clones, though not all of them. D and trimming were read from the DNA, whereas the V and J calls and clone size are those reported in that table. The data hold approximately 180,000 clones, with about 93% observed a single time. About this clone itself: Its specificity is unknown.

Trimming removed 3 bases from V and 7 bases from J, with 19 bases in between. This CDR3 is 15 amino acids long. Germline loops: CDR1 SGDLS, CDR2 YYNGEE. General study findings and limits: For sorted subsets, rarefaction showed incomplete sequencing despite large depth. Clonotypes that were shared across a handful of donors made up around 4.6% of naive CD4 clonotypes.

The specimen was naive CD4+ T cells sorted from blood. Subset denoted: CD45RA+ positively selected. This sequence joins TRBV9 and TRBJ1-1; perhaps TRBD1 as D (6 bases). The TCR originated in a woman in her 30s in good health. CDR3 loop: CASSATGLLIGEAFF. CDR3 DNA: TGTGCCAGCAGCGCCACAGGGTTGCTAATAGGTGAAGCTTTCTTT. Full variable domain (rest looked up from reference TRBV9 and TRBJ1-1): DSGVTQTPKHLITATGQRVTLRCSPRSGDLSVYWYQQSLDQGLQFLIQYYNGEERAKGNILERFSAQQFPDLHSELNLSSLELGDSALYFCASSATGLLIGEAFFGQGTRLTVV.